Below, 19 T cell receptor beta chains from the same sample are listed, as sequenced in a study of blood T cell repertoires in COVID-19. TCRdb's table, derived via immunoSEQ multiplex PCR, lists solely in-frame clones and lacks some. The sample contains 85,000 to 95,000 clones, around 87% of which appear only once. Sequenced sample: peripheral blood. Receptor source: a human donor with acute or convalescent COVID-19. The donor label of this sample is uncertain.

The chain is built from TRBV5-1 and TRBJ2-2, with D maybe TRBD2 (6 bases). This CDR3 comprises 15 residues. V lost 2 bases and J 1 base, leaving 9 bases between the germline ends. Germline CDR1 is SGHRS and CDR2 is YFSETQ. CDR3 in amino acids: CASSFSGENTGELFF. The CDR3, as DNA: TGCGCCAGCAGCTTTTCGGGGGAGAACACCGGGGAGCTGTTTTTT.

This CDR3 reads CASSEEEIGLLIFTDTQYF. Here the CDR3 DNA reads TGTGCCAGCAGTGAAGAGGAGATTGGACTTCTTATTTTCACAGATACGCAGTATTTT. The chain uses TRBV6-1 and TRBJ2-3; a weak D match, TRBD2 (5 bases). The length of the CDR3 is 19 residues. Between the trimmed V and J ends, which lost 1 base and 2 bases, there was a span of 22 bases. Germline-derived CDR1 and CDR2 are MNHNS and SASEGT.

The J gene is TRBJ2-5, the V gene TRBV9, with D tentatively TRBD1 (6 bases). The V gene's germline CDR1 is SGDLS and CDR2 YYNGEE. The V and J ends lost 0 bases and 1 base respectively, with 13 bases between them. CDR3 size: 16 residues. The CDR3 nucleotides are TGTGCCAGCAGCGTAGGACCTACAGGGTCCCAAGAGACCCAGTACTTC. This gives the protein CASSVGPTGSQETQYF. The variable domain in full, completed from reference TRBV9 and TRBJ2-5, reads DSGVTQTPKHLITATGQRVTLRCSPRSGDLSVYWYQQSLDQGLQFLIQYYNGEERAKGNILERFSAQQFPDLHSELNLSSLELGDSALYFCASSVGPTGSQETQYFGPGTRLLVL.

The chain couples TRBV4-1 to TRBJ1-4; D uncertain. V lost 0 bases and J 5 bases, leaving 16 bases between the germline ends. Germline CDR1 reads MGHRA; CDR2 reads YSYEKL. The CDR3 is 17 residues long. The CDR3 is CASSQDAHVAHNEKLFF. The DNA of the CDR3 is TGCGCCAGCAGCCAAGACGCCCACGTGGCCCACAATGAAAAACTGTTTTTT.

The V call is TRBV13, the J call TRBJ2-3; D call uncertain. Per the germline V gene, CDR1 is PRHDT and CDR2 is FYEKMQ (reference sequence). V was pared by 5 bases and J by 2 bases, with 14 bases between. The CDR3 sequence is 15 residues long. The CDR3 is CASSPYGGTTDTQYF. The CDR3 coding sequence is TGTGCCAGCAGCCCCTACGGCGGTACCACAGATACGCAGTATTTT.

The chain is built from TRBV6-5 and TRBJ1-2, with 8 bases aligning to TRBD1. In germline, CDR1 is MNHEY, CDR2 SVGAGI. The CDR3 consists of 14 residues. The V segment lost 6 bases and the J segment 4 bases; nucleotides outside the gene matches: 7. CDR3 region: CASRLDRGGYGYTF. The CDR3, as DNA: TGTGCCAGCAGACTCGACAGGGGCGGCTATGGCTACACCTTC.

The V gene is TRBV29-1, the J gene TRBJ2-7, with TRBD1 as a possible D gene (5 bases). Germline loops: CDR1 SQVTM, CDR2 ANQGSEA. This CDR3 has 12 residues. The V end was cut by 3 bases, the J end by 2 bases, with 8 bases between. CDR3 in amino acids: CSVDRATYEQYF. The CDR3, as DNA: TGCAGCGTTGACAGGGCTACCTACGAGCAGTACTTC.

V and J are TRBV18 and TRBJ2-4; 9 bases agree with TRBD2. Germline V gene lookup returns CDR1 KGHSH and CDR2 LQKENI. The CDR3 sequence is 17 residues long. The J segment lost 7 bases and the V segment lost 0 bases, leaving 10 bases of the junction unmatched. In nucleotides, the CDR3 is TGTGCCAGCTCACCACCTGTAGCGGGGGCCGGGGGGAACATTCAGTACTTC. It is translated as CASSPPVAGAGGNIQYF.

The chain has TRBV10-2 and TRBJ1-1; D is uncertain. The CDR3 totals 14 residues. Trimming took 3 bases from V and 1 from J, leaving 9 bases between them. Germline assignment: CDR1 WSHSY and CDR2 SAAADI. CDR3 nucleotide sequence: TGCGCCAGCAGTGAATGGGCACGGAACACTGAAGCTTTCTTT. Translated: CASSEWARNTEAFF.

The chain uses TRBV10-3 and TRBJ2-3, with D possibly matching TRBD1 (6 bases). The CDR3 loop spans 14 amino acids. Trimming cost V 6 bases and J 2 bases, with 12 bases left between them. The V gene's germline CDR1 is ENHRY and CDR2 SYGVKD. The CDR3 here is CAISDGQPTDTQYF. CDR3 nucleotide sequence: TGTGCCATCAGCGACGGACAGCCCACAGATACGCAGTATTTT.

The chain recombines TRBV7-3 with TRBJ2-1, with D unresolved. Per germline, CDR1 SGHTA and CDR2 FQGTGA. Deletions cut 1 base from V and 6 bases from J, with 13 bases between. The CDR3 has 15 residues. The CDR3 DNA follows: TGTGCCAGCAGCTTAAAACAGACCGGATTCAATGAGCAGTTCTTC. Protein sequence: CASSLKQTGFNEQFF.

The chain links TRBV5-6 to TRBJ2-7, with a tentative D call TRBD1 (6 bases). The CDR3 covers 15 residues. Trimming removed 1 base at V and 0 bases at J, with 11 bases between. Germline V lookup: CDR1 SGHDT, CDR2 YYEEEE. Written as DNA, the CDR3 is TGTGCCAGCAGCTTGACAGGGTTCCTCTCCTACGAGCAGTACTTC. This gives the protein CASSLTGFLSYEQYF.

The rearrangement links TRBV5-5 to TRBJ2-7, with 9 bases fitting TRBD1. Germline trimming cut 0 bases from V and 2 bases from J; bases unmatched to any gene: 3. The CDR3 covers 15 residues. CDR1 SGHKS and CDR2 YYEKEE come from the germline V gene (reference sequence). The CDR3 reads CASSLGTGDTYEQYF. DNA for the CDR3: TGTGCCAGCAGCTTGGGGACAGGGGATACCTACGAGCAGTACTTC.

The chain employs TRBV5-6 and TRBJ2-7, with 13 bases aligning to TRBD2. The V gene end was trimmed by 5 bases and the J gene end by 1 base; junction bases not matched to a gene: 9. The CDR3 consists of 17 residues. Per the germline V gene, CDR1 is SGHDT and CDR2 is YYEEEE. This chain's CDR3 is CASRLRGLAGKSYEQYF. The DNA for the CDR3 is TGTGCCAGCAGGTTAAGGGGACTAGCGGGGAAATCCTACGAGCAGTACTTC.

The J gene is TRBJ2-7, the V gene TRBV7-9, with a possible D match to TRBD1 (6 bases). The CDR3 is made up of 14 amino acids. V lost 1 base, J lost 6 bases, and 13 bases lay in between. CDR1 is SEHNR and CDR2 is FQNEAQ in the germline V gene (reference sequence). The CDR3 loop reads CASSLGGRGTEQYF. The CDR3 coding sequence is TGTGCCAGCAGCTTAGGCGGCAGGGGAACCGAGCAGTACTTC.

This chain uses TRBV6-6 with TRBJ2-7; D not resolved. Germline V gene lookup returns CDR1 MNHNY and CDR2 SVGAGI (reference sequence). The CDR3 is made up of 12 amino acids. Trimming left V 4 bases short and J 7 bases short, with 11 bases between. CDR3 sequence (DNA): TGTGCCAGCAGTTCCCAGGAATGGGAGCAGTACTTC. Protein: CASSSQEWEQYF.

The CDR3 nucleotides read TGCGCCAGCAGCTGGCCCAGGACAGGGAAGGGGTTAGGGGCCAACGTCCTGACTTTC. Translation: CASSWPRTGKGLGANVLTF. V usage is TRBV5-1 and J usage is TRBJ2-6; 8 bases match TRBD1. This CDR3 comprises 19 residues. The trim removed 3 bases at V and 4 bases at J, leaving 15 bases unmatched. Germline values: CDR1 SGHRS, CDR2 YFSETQ. Supplemented by reference TRBV5-1 and TRBJ2-6, the full variable domain reads KAGVTQTPRYLIKTRGQQVTLSCSPISGHRSVSWYQQTPGQGLQFLFEYFSETQRNKGNFPGRFSGRQFSNSRSEMNVSTLELGDSALYLCASSWPRTGKGLGANVLTFGAGSRLTVL.

The chain has TRBV19 and TRBJ1-6, with TRBD1 as a possible D gene (6 bases). This CDR3 is built from 16 residues. Germline assignment: CDR1 LNHDA and CDR2 SQIVND (reference sequence). V dropped 3 bases and J dropped 7 bases, with 16 bases sitting between them. The CDR3 region has the DNA TGTGCCAGTAGTATCTGGGGGGGCGCAGGAAATTCACCCCTCCACTTT. Amino acids: CASSIWGGAGNSPLHF. Based on the CDR3 plus reference TRBV19 and TRBJ1-6, the full variable domain is DGGITQSPKYLFRKEGQNVTLSCEQNLNHDAMYWYRQDPGQGLRLIYYSQIVNDFQKGDIAEGYSVSREKKESFPLTVTSAQKNPTAFYLCASSIWGGAGNSPLHFGNGTRLTVT.

The sample holds one count of this clone. This sequence joins TRBV29-1 and TRBJ2-5; 9 bases line up with TRBD2. This CDR3 has 16 residues. Per germline, CDR1 SQVTM and CDR2 ANQGSEA. V lost 4 bases, J lost 5 bases, and 14 bases stayed unmatched. The CDR3 nucleotides are TGCAGCGTTGTAGGGGCTCGGGGACTAGCAATGGAGACCCAGTACTTC. Amino acid sequence: CSVVGARGLAMETQYF.